Detailed here is one T cell receptor beta chain. What it recognizes is unknown. The data stem from a study of shared clonotypes between healthy human individuals. Overall study results and limits: Having only a few donors restricted how much genetic and exposure-history diversity was captured.

TCRdb's table, derived via immunoSEQ multiplex PCR, lists solely in-frame clones and lacks some. Counted here are about 960,000 clones, 76% occurring once; the ten biggest clones make up approximately 1.5%. Sequencing input: memory CD4+ T cells sorted from blood. Subset defined: CD45RA-negative fraction. The clonotype was recovered from a man between 18 and 35 years old in good health.

This CDR3 reads CAWSGTGTNQPQHF. In DNA form, the CDR3 reads TGTGCCTGGAGTGGGACAGGGACAAATCAGCCCCAGCATTTT. The genes are TRBV30 and TRBJ1-5; 8 nucleotides agree with TRBD1. The CDR3 has 14 residues. V trimming: 1 base; J trimming: 4 bases; junction bases outside the gene matches: 3. CDR1 is GTSNPN and CDR2 is SVGIG in the germline V gene (reference sequence).